This T cell receptor beta chain came from a study of blood T cells in healthy people across ages. Study context: Through template switching, about one barcoded beta molecule was captured per two T cells, as measured in model experiments.

Between the trimmed V and J ends, which lost 4 bases and 2 bases, there was a span of 11 bases. This CDR3 has 14 residues. CDR1 and CDR2 (germline): SGHTA, FQGNSA. Researchers isolated at least 6.5 million PBMCs per sample. This clonotype was counted between two and nine times. With a J-beta primer mix and a sample-barcoded 5' primer, a second PCR ran about 7 to 12 cycles. A template-switch adaptor that had 12 random nucleotides put a tag on each cDNA molecule. TCRdb itself ran the 5' RACE reads through MiXCR, one entry per CDR3 protein. The table includes about 1.6 million distinct CDR3 sequences, roughly 30% detected once.

The chain uses TRBV7-2 and TRBJ1-1; weak D call: TRBD1 (6 bases). The sequence was collected from a woman younger than 45 in good health. The material sequenced was blood. CDR3 amino acids: CASSWGHLNTEAFF. The CDR3, as DNA: TGTGCCAGCAGCTGGGGGCACTTAAACACTGAAGCTTTCTTT.